Sequencing of this T cell receptor beta chain was carried out in a study of CD8+ T cells in alopecia areata. Trimming pared 2 bases from V and 6 bases from J, leaving 6 bases between. The length of the CDR3 is 11 residues. The germline gives CDR1 SGHDT, CDR2 YYEEEE. Sequencing used cDNA as its template, made by extracting RNA and reverse transcribing it. Produced via immunoSEQ multiplex PCR; TCRdb's table is partial and in-frame only. There are about 82,000 clones in the sample; roughly 51% occur only once, and under 6.5% lies in the top ten. Sequenced material: NKG2D-high CD8+ T cells sorted from blood. The receptor was derived from a human donor with alopecia areata. V gene TRBV5-6 combines with J gene TRBJ2-7; D gene ambiguous. The CDR3 nucleotides are TGTGCCAGCAGCTTTGGTGTCGAGCAGTACTTC. Its protein is CASSFGVEQYF.